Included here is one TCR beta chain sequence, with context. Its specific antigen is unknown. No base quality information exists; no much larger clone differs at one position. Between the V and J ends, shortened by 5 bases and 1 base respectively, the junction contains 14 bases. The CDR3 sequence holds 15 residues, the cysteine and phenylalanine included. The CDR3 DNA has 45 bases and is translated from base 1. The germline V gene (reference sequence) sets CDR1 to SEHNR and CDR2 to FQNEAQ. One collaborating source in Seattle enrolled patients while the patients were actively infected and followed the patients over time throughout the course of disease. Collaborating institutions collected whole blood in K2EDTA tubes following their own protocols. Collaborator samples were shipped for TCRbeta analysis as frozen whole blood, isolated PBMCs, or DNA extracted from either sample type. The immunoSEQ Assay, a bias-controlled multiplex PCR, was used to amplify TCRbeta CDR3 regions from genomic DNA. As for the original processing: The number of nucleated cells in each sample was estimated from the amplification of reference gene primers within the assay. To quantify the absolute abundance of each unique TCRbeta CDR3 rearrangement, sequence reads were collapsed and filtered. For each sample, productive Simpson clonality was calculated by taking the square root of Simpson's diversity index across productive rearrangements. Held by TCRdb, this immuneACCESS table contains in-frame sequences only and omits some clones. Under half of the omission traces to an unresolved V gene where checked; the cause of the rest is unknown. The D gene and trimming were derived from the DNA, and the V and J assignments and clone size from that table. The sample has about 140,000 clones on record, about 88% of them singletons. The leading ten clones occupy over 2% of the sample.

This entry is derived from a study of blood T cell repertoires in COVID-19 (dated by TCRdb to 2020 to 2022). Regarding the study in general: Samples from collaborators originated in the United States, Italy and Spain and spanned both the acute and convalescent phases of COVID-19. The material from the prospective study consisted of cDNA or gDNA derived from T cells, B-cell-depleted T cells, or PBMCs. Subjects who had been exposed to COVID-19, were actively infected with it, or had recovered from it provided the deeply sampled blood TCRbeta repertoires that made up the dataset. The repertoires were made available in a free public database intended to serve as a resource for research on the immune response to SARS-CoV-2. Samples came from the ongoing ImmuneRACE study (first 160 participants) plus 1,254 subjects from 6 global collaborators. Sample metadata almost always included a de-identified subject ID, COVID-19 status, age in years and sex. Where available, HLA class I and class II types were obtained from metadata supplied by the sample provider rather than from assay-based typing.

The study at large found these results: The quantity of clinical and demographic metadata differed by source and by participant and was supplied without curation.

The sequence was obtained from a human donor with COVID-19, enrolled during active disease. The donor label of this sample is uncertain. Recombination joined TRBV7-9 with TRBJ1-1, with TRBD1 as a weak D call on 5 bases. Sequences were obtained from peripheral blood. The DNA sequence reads TGTGCCAGCAGCCACTTGACAGAAAGGAACACTGAAGCTTTCTTT. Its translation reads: CASSHLTERNTEAFF.